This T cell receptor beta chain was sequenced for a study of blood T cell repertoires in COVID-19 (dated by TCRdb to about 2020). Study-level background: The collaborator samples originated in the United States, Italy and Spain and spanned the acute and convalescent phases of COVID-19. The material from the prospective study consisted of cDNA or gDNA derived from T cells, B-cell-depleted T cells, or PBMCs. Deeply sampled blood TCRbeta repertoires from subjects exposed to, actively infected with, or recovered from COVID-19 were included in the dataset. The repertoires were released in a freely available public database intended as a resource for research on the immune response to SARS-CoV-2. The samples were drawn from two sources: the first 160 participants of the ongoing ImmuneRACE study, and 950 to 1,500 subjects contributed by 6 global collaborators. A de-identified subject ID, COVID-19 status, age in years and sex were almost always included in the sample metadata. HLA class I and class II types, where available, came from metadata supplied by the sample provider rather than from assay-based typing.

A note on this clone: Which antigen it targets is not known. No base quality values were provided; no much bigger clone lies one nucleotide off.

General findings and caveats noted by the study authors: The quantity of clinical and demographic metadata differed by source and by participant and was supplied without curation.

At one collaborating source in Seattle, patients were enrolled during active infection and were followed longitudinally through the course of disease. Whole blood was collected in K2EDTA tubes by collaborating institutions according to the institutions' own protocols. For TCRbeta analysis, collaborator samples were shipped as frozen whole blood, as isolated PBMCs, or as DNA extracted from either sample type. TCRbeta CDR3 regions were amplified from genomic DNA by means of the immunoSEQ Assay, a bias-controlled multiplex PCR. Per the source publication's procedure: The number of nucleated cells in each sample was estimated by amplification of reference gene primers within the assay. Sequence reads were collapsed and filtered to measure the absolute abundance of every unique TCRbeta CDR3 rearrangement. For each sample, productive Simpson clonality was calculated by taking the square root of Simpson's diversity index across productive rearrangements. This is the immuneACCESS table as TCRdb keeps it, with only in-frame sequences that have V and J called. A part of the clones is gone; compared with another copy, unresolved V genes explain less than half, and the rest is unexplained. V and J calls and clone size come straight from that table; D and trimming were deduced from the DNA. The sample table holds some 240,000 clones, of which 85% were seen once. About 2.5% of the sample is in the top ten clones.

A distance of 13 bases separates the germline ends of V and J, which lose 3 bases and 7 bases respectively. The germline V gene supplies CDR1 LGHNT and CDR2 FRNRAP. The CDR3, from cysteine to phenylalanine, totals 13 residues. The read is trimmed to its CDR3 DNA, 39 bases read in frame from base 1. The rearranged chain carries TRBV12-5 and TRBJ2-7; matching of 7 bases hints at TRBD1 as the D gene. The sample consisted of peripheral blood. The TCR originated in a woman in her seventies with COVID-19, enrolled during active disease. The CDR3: CASGFPRGEEQYF. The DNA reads TGTGCTAGTGGTTTCCCCAGGGGGGAGGAGCAGTACTTC.